The 28 T cell receptor beta chains listed next were all sequenced from one sample in a study of T-cell reconstitution after alpha-beta-depleted transplantation in children. During its preparation, the TCRbeta library received unique molecular identifiers. A single record per CDR3 protein comes from TCRdb applying MiXCR to the PCR reads. The sample consists of more than 200,000 distinct CDR3 sequences, roughly 8.3% of them appearing once. The sequenced sample was PBMCs, mostly from graft donor cells, obtained 360 days after TCRalphabeta/CD19-depleted stem cell transplant. These receptors were collected from a male patient aged 2 to 9 who had a stem cell transplant for acute myeloid leukemia, so the T cells may come from the graft donor.

The genes are TRBV14 and TRBJ1-1, with TRBD1 matching 8 bases. Per the germline V gene, CDR1 is SGHDN and CDR2 is FVKESK. Germline trimming cut 4 bases from V and 5 bases from J; bases unmatched to any gene: 9. CDR3 length: 15 amino acids. The CDR3 sequence is CASSLGTGVSTEAFF. The CDR3 DNA reads TGTGCCAGCAGCCTCGGGACAGGAGTTTCTACTGAAGCTTTCTTT.

This clonotype was seen only a few times. The chain combines TRBV10-3 with TRBJ2-7, with D possibly TRBD1 on 5 matching bases. This CDR3 has 14 residues. Germline assignment: CDR1 ENHRY and CDR2 SYGVKD. The germline V and J ends were trimmed by 4 bases and 3 bases, with 13 bases remaining between them. Written as DNA, the CDR3 is TGTGCCATCAGTGTTATTGGACACAGCTACGAGCAGTACTTC. Amino acid sequence: CAISVIGHSYEQYF.

J is TRBJ2-5 and V is TRBV6-2 or TRBV6-3; 7 positions match TRBD2. V was pared by 3 bases and J by 2 bases, with 21 bases of the junction left unmatched. CDR1 MNHEY and CDR2 SVGEGT come from the germline V gene. The length of the CDR3 is 20 residues. This chain's CDR3 is CASSYPGLPNQESGQETQYF. CDR3 coding DNA: TGTGCCAGCAGTTATCCGGGACTACCGAACCAAGAGAGTGGACAAGAGACCCAGTACTTC.

The chain recombines TRBV5-1 with TRBJ2-1; perhaps D is TRBD1 or TRBD2 (6 bases each). Per germline, CDR1 SGHRS and CDR2 YFSETQ. The CDR3 extends over 13 amino acids. The germline V and J ends were trimmed by 1 base and 6 bases, with 8 bases remaining between them. The CDR3 reads CASSLKGGNEQFF. The DNA of the CDR3 is TGCGCCAGCAGCTTGAAGGGGGGCAATGAGCAGTTCTTC.

This clonotype was seen only a few times. The V call is TRBV29-1, the J call TRBJ2-5; 8 bases are a match to TRBD2. The ends lost 7 bases at V and 4 bases at J; junction bases unmatched: 5. The CDR3 is made up of 12 amino acids. Germline loops: CDR1 SQVTM, CDR2 ANQGSEA. CDR3 residues: CSGSGGSETQYF. As DNA, the CDR3 is TGCAGCGGGTCGGGAGGGTCAGAGACCCAGTACTTC.

This clonotype was seen repeatedly, ten times or more. This chain joins TRBV5-1 and TRBJ2-2; 9 bases align to TRBD1. This CDR3 spans 15 amino acids. Germline V gene sequence: CDR1 SGHRS, CDR2 YFSETQ. The V and J ends lost 2 bases and 3 bases, in that order; junction bases with no gene match: 2. CDR3 DNA sequence: TGCGCCAGCAGCTTCGACAGGGGGGACACCGGGGAGCTGTTTTTT. It codes for CASSFDRGDTGELFF.

There are a few counts of this clonotype. The V call is TRBV12-3 or TRBV12-4, the J call TRBJ1-4, with D possibly matching TRBD1 (5 bases). This CDR3 spans 14 amino acids. Trimming removed 5 bases from V and 10 bases from J, with 17 bases in between. The CDR3 is CASSHWQGGVKLFF. The CDR3 DNA sequence: TGTGCCAGCAGTCATTGGCAGGGAGGAGTAAAACTGTTTTTT.

Ten or more counts support this clonotype. The chain is built from TRBV7-8 and TRBJ2-1, with D maybe TRBD2 (6 bases). This CDR3 has 15 residues. V was shortened by 1 base and J by 2 bases, with 9 bases between the two germline ends. Looked up from germline, CDR1 is SGHVS and CDR2 is FQNEAQ. In DNA, the CDR3 is TGTGCCAGCAGCTTAGGGAGGGTCACCTACAATGAGCAGTTCTTC. It codes for CASSLGRVTYNEQFF.

This clonotype was counted ten times or more. The chain employs TRBV27 and TRBJ1-1; D gene unclear. Germline values: CDR1 MNHEY, CDR2 SMNVEV (reference sequence). V was clipped by 3 bases and J by 1 base, with 12 bases between them. This CDR3 region has 15 residues. This CDR3 is CASSFIGRSNTEAFF. The CDR3 bases are TGTGCCAGCAGTTTCATAGGACGATCGAACACTGAAGCTTTCTTT.

In its sample, this clonotype was seen many times. V and J are TRBV7-3 and TRBJ2-1; a possible D gene is TRBD1 (6 bases). The CDR3 has 14 residues. V was clipped by 1 base and J by 5 bases, with 9 bases between them. CDR1 is SGHTA and CDR2 is FQGTGA in the germline V gene. CDR3 in DNA: TGTGCCAGCAGCTTAATGGGACAAAACAATGAGCAGTTCTTC. It yields the protein CASSLMGQNNEQFF.

Only a few counts were recorded for this clonotype. The J gene is TRBJ1-5, the V gene TRBV19; weak D call: TRBD1 (6 bases). Trimming removed 7 bases from V and 6 bases from J, with 13 bases in between. This CDR3 has 13 amino acids. CDR1 is LNHDA and CDR2 is SQIVND in the germline V gene (reference sequence). CDR3 region: CASNIGGRQPQHF. The CDR3 region has the DNA TGTGCCAGTAACATTGGGGGCCGTCAGCCCCAGCATTTT.

This clonotype was recorded at least ten times. The chain joins TRBV5-1 to TRBJ1-1; D is possibly TRBD1 (5 bases). The V gene lost 1 base and the J gene lost 0 bases, with 16 bases spanning the gap. CDR3 size: 17 residues. Germline assignment: CDR1 SGHRS and CDR2 YFSETQ. CDR3 residues: CASSLNGGGSMNTEAFF. CDR3 nucleotide sequence: TGCGCCAGCAGCTTGAATGGGGGTGGATCCATGAACACTGAAGCTTTCTTT.

This clonotype has more than one count but fewer than ten. For the CDR3, the DNA is TGTGCCAGCAGCCTAGAACAGGGGTACGAGCAGTACGTC. Encoded protein: CASSLEQGYEQYV. The chain joins TRBV12-3 or TRBV12-4 to TRBJ2-7; 7 bases are shared with TRBD1. V shed 6 bases and J 4 bases; nucleotides not matched to a gene: 6. The CDR3 sequence is 13 residues long.

The gene calls are TRBV7-7 and TRBJ2-1, with TRBD2 matching 7 bases. This CDR3 spans 16 amino acids. Germline V lookup: CDR1 SSHAT, CDR2 FNYEAQ (reference sequence). DNA of the CDR3: TGTGCTCCGTTTGTTGGGCGGGGGAGTAGGTCGGATGAGCAGTTCTTC. Amino acid sequence: CAPFVGRGSRSDEQFF.

DNA for the CDR3: TGTGCCAGCAGCTTAGTTGGAGTAACCAACGAGCAGTACTTC. Encoded protein: CASSLVGVTNEQYF. The chain joins TRBV7-9 to TRBJ2-7; D unresolved. The CDR3 length is 14 residues. From germline, CDR1 is SEHNR and CDR2 FQNEAQ (reference sequence). The V end lost 1 base, the J end lost 5 bases, and 12 bases lay between the germline ends.

There are many counts of this clonotype. As DNA, the CDR3 is TGTGCCAGCAGCTTAGGGCCCCCCCCCCTCGATGAGCAGTTCTTC. Protein product: CASSLGPPPLDEQFF. This sequence joins TRBV7-3 and TRBJ2-1; D remains unclear. The CDR3 is 15 residues long. The V end was cut by 2 bases, the J end by 8 bases, with 16 bases between. Germline V CDR1 and CDR2: SGHTA, FQGTGA.

This clonotype was counted at least ten times. This chain uses TRBV3-1 with TRBJ1-1; TRBD1 might be the D (5 bases). Germline V lookup: CDR1 LGHDT, CDR2 YNNKEL (reference sequence). CDR3 length: 15 amino acids. Between the trimmed V and J ends, which lost 1 base and 0 bases, there was a span of 9 bases. The CDR3 reads CASSQGWGMNTEAFF. CDR3 nucleotides: TGTGCCAGCAGCCAAGGGTGGGGGATGAACACTGAAGCTTTCTTT.

The V gene is TRBV7-9, the J gene TRBJ2-3, with a weak D call TRBD2 (5 bases). V lost 3 bases and J 14 bases, leaving 15 bases between the germline ends. The germline V gene has CDR1 SEHNR and CDR2 FQNEAQ (reference sequence). The CDR3 length is 12 residues. The CDR3 DNA reads TGTGCCAGCAGCTTCGAGGAGGTCCTGAGGTATTTT. Translating it yields CASSFEEVLRYF.

The CDR3, as DNA: TGCAGTGCGTATACTAGCGGGGGGCTTCCTGAGCAGTTCTTC. Protein: CSAYTSGGLPEQFF. This chain links TRBV20-1 with TRBJ2-1; 12 nucleotides match TRBD2. Germline CDR1 is DFQATT and CDR2 is SNEGSKA (reference sequence). This CDR3 comprises 14 residues. Losses at the gene ends were 6 bases for V and 9 bases for J; bases not matched to a gene: 9.

The chain links TRBV29-1 to TRBJ1-2; D is possibly TRBD1 (6 bases). Trimming took off 4 bases at V and 6 bases at J, with 12 bases between the two ends. The CDR3 is 12 residues long. From germline, CDR1 is SQVTM and CDR2 ANQGSEA. The CDR3 sequence: CSVAVGGDGYTF. CDR3 DNA: TGCAGCGTTGCGGTAGGGGGGGATGGCTACACCTTC.

This clonotype was detected many times. The J gene is TRBJ2-5, the V gene TRBV12-5, with D unclear. V was cut by 6 bases and J by 4 bases, with 6 bases left in between. This CDR3 region has 11 residues. Germline CDR1 and CDR2: LGHNT and FRNRAP. CDR3 protein: CASGLVETQYF. In DNA form, the CDR3 reads TGTGCTAGTGGCCTGGTAGAGACCCAGTACTTC.

This clonotype was detected ten times or more. This chain connects TRBV29-1 to TRBJ2-3; D gene uncertain. Trimming cost V 5 bases and J 0 bases, with 6 bases left between them. Per germline, CDR1 SQVTM and CDR2 ANQGSEA. The CDR3 runs 12 residues. CDR3 in DNA: TGCAGCGTTCCGGACAGCACAGATACGCAGTATTTT. Residues: CSVPDSTDTQYF.

This clonotype has a count of ten or more. The rearrangement uses TRBV29-1 and TRBJ2-3; D not resolved. Germline V lookup: CDR1 SQVTM, CDR2 ANQGSEA. V lost 5 bases and J 2 bases, leaving 5 bases between the germline ends. CDR3 size: 11 residues. The CDR3 DNA sequence: TGCAGCGTTTTCCCCACAGATACGCAGTATTTT. This gives the protein CSVFPTDTQYF.

This clonotype appeared a few times. This chain connects TRBV28 to TRBJ2-7; the D gene is possibly TRBD1 (6 bases). The CDR3 sequence is 16 residues long. Deletions cut 3 bases from V and 4 bases from J, with 19 bases between. Germline V lookup: CDR1 MDHEN, CDR2 SYDVKM. The CDR3 bases are TGTGCCAGCAGTTTCGCACCTTTACAGGGATCTTACGAGCAGTACTTC. It encodes CASSFAPLQGSYEQYF.

This clonotype showed up just a few times. A read error may account for a junction end that differs from germline. V gene TRBV3-1 combines with J gene TRBJ1-1; D gene uncertain. This CDR3 comprises 13 residues. CDR1 is LGHDT, CDR2 YNNKEL, per germline (reference sequence). The DNA for the CDR3 is TGTGCCAGCAGCCAACTGTCATTGCCTGAAGCTTTCTTC. Amino acids: CASSQLSLPEAFF.

The rearrangement uses TRBV11-2 and TRBJ2-7, with D unresolved. The CDR3 contains 16 residues. Per the germline V gene, CDR1 is SGHAT and CDR2 is FQNNGV. Trimming removed 3 bases from V and 1 base from J, with 16 bases in between. The CDR3 DNA reads as TGTGCCAGCAGCTTCCGGGTCCATCGCCCATCCTACGAGCAGTACTTC. The encoded protein is CASSFRVHRPSYEQYF.

Only a few counts were recorded for this clonotype. The chain combines TRBV6-5 with TRBJ2-7, with 9 positions matching TRBD2. The trim removed 6 bases at V and 0 bases at J, leaving 6 bases unmatched. The CDR3 loop spans 15 amino acids. Germline lookup yields CDR1 MNHEY and CDR2 SVGAGI. Here the CDR3 reads CASSAPGLASYEQYF. CDR3 DNA: TGTGCCAGCAGCGCTCCGGGACTAGCCTCCTACGAGCAGTACTTC.

This clonotype was counted a few times. This CDR3 is CASGPGQETQYF. Here the CDR3 DNA reads TGTGCCAGCGGGCCGGGCCAAGAGACCCAGTACTTC. The chain joins TRBV2 to TRBJ2-5; D is uncertain. The CDR3 has 12 amino acids. Germline CDR1 SNHLY, CDR2 FYNNEI. Trimming stripped 8 bases from V and 1 base from J, with 8 bases between.